This TCR beta chain was sequenced for a study of blood T cell repertoires in COVID-19. Background on the study: T cells, B-cell-depleted T cells, or PBMCs supplied cDNA or gDNA.

In the authors' workflow: Using reference gene primer amplification, nucleated cell counts were estimated. Profiled with immunoSEQ multiplex PCR; TCRdb holds only in-frame clones, not every one. That table furnishes V, J and clone size, whereas the DNA furnished D and trimming. The sample yields more than 150,000 clones, approximately 91% seen once. CDR1 is MNHEY, CDR2 SMNVEV, per germline (reference sequence). The CDR3 loop spans 13 amino acids. V lost 5 bases to trimming and J lost 3 bases, with 8 bases between them. The receptor was derived from a man aged 35 to 55 with acute or convalescent COVID-19. The V gene is TRBV27, the J gene TRBJ1-5; tentatively, D is TRBD1 (5 bases). Sequenced material: peripheral blood. The CDR3 region is CASSGGDNQPQHF. As DNA, the CDR3 is TGTGCCAGCAGTGGGGGGGACAATCAGCCCCAGCATTTT.